This T cell receptor beta chain was observed in a study of cytomegalovirus exposure and HLA in healthy donors. Study-wide results and caveats: For most TCR beta V segments, an earlier analysis put the productive rate at about 90% or about 30% of the time.

V lost 5 bases, J lost 7 bases, and 11 bases lay in between. Germline V gives CDR1 SGHVS, CDR2 FQNEAQ. CDR3 length equals 12 residues. In regard to this clone: Its antigen is undetermined.

Amplification used 60 Vbeta primers and 13 Jbeta primers. Only in-frame clones appear in the TCRdb table, and some are missing; sequencing was by immunoSEQ multiplex PCR. Of about 80,000 clones detected, around 77% appear once; the ten largest clones hold 3.3%. The clonotype originates from a man aged 50-59 years in good health and CMV-seronegative. The chain couples TRBV7-8 to TRBJ1-1, with D possibly being TRBD1 (6 bases). Material for sequencing was PBMCs. The CDR3 sequence: CASSLNRVEAFF. The DNA for the CDR3 is TGTGCCAGCAGCCTGAACAGGGTTGAAGCTTTCTTT.